The entry below describes one T cell receptor beta chain. This clonotype was seen many times. No antigen is known for it. Base quality data are lacking; no much larger clone is found one base away. A case-control design nested within a healthcare worker cohort in London, UK, was used, with weekly nasopharyngeal swab PCR tests and blood sampling performed. Healthcare workers were recruited between 23 and 31 March 2020, during the week of the UK lockdown, and were followed weekly for up to roughly 15 weeks. This record comes from a study of early T cells in non-severe SARS-CoV-2 infection (dated by TCRdb to 2020 to 2022). General notes on the study: Bulk RNA from unsorted whole blood was used for TCR sequencing, so alpha and beta chains could not be paired. Results the study describes overall, beyond this receptor: VDJdb matching was skewed toward anti-spike CD8 responses, so virus-specific expansions were likely underestimated and private and CD4 specificities were missed.

Libraries were prepared through 5' RACE. The instrument given in TCRdb is NextSeq 500. Unique molecular identifiers were attached to individual cDNA molecules in the TCR library protocol so that sequencing error and PCR bias could be corrected. Both TCR alpha and beta chains were sequenced, and tight co-correlation was observed between alpha and beta sequence abundances in each sample. Per the source publication's procedure: Decombinator V4 was used to annotate TCR sequences for V gene, J gene and CDR3. Expanded TCRs were defined as changing significantly between any two time points under a Poisson model with p below 0.0001. TCR abundances were normalised to the total number of TCRs sequenced per sample and were expressed as counts per million. TRAV1-2 paired with TRAJ12, TRAJ20 or TRAJ33 defined MAIT TCRs, while TRAV10 paired with TRAJ18 defined iNKT TCRs. VDJdb, accessed on 1 November 2021, was searched for TCRs annotated for CMV, EBV and SARS-CoV-2, and TCRs annotated for more than one antigen were excluded. The raw public reads went through TCRdb reprocessing: fastp at Q25, MiXCR clone calling, in-frame beta chains kept. Here each entry gathers all rows of one CDR3 protein and keeps the most common genes and DNA. Here the V and J calls rest on TCRdb's processing, not on the authors' analysis. This sample holds more than 65,000 distinct CDR3 sequences; roughly 4.5% were observed only once. Of the sample, 3% to 4% falls within the top ten clones.

The junction carries 7 bases between V and J, which are trimmed by 3 bases and 7 bases respectively. CDR1 is given as MRHNA and CDR2 as SNTAGT, both from the germline V gene. There are 13 amino acids in the CDR3, from cysteine to phenylalanine inclusive. Only the CDR3 DNA is retained, 39 bases long and in frame from the first base. This TCR came from an adult who was a healthcare worker with PCR-confirmed SARS-CoV-2 infection or an uninfected control (not recorded which). The donor label of this sample is uncertain. Recombination connected TRBV6-4 to TRBJ1-6, with the D gene uncertain. Sequenced here: whole blood, sampled at baseline. This receptor carries the CDR3 CASSESTNSPLHF. Here is the DNA: TGTGCCAGCAGTGAGTCGACAAATTCACCCCTCCACTTT.